Below are 23 T cell receptor beta chains sequenced from a single sample in a study of identical twins. TCRdb processed the 5' RACE reads anew with MiXCR; each CDR3 protein has one entry. The profile shows 450,000 to 650,000 distinct CDR3 sequences, roughly 9.5% of them singletons. These data also formed part of another study, on yellow fever vaccine responses in identical twins.

Sequencing was performed on PBMCs. These receptors all stem from a woman under 30 in good health.

This clonotype was found many times. The chain recombines TRBV7-9 with TRBJ2-7; TRBD1 aligns across 7 bases. The CDR3 has 17 residues. CDR1 and CDR2 from the germline V gene are SEHNR and FQNEAQ (reference sequence). The ends lost 5 bases at V and 7 bases at J; junction bases unmatched: 20. The CDR3 reads CASSRTKTGSDIREQYF. The DNA for the CDR3 is TGTGCCAGCAGCCGCACCAAGACAGGGTCTGACATACGAGAGCAGTACTTC.

This clonotype was found many times. V is TRBV7-9 and J is TRBJ2-3; 11 nucleotides line up with TRBD2. The CDR3 covers 16 residues. From germline, CDR1 is SEHNR and CDR2 FQNEAQ (reference sequence). The ends lost 2 bases at V and 3 bases at J; junction bases unmatched: 4. The CDR3 loop reads CASSLTSSGRTDTQYF. In DNA, the CDR3 is TGTGCCAGCAGCTTAACGTCTAGCGGGAGGACAGATACGCAGTATTTT.

This clonotype came up many times. This chain joins TRBV5-1 and TRBJ2-5; tentatively, D is TRBD1 (7 bases). CDR1 is SGHRS and CDR2 is YFSETQ in the germline V gene. Trimming pared 1 base from V and 5 bases from J, leaving 9 bases between. There are 13 residues in the CDR3. The CDR3 reads CASSLQGGETQYF. CDR3 DNA: TGCGCCAGCAGCTTGCAGGGGGGCGAGACCCAGTACTTC.

The rearrangement links TRBV6-4 to TRBJ1-6, with 9 bases aligning to TRBD1. The CDR3 loop spans 15 amino acids. J lost 5 bases, V lost 6 bases, and 5 bases had no gene match. CDR1 and CDR2 from the germline V gene are MRHNA and SNTAGT. CDR3 sequence reads: CASRARTGDNSPLHF. CDR3 coding DNA: TGTGCCAGCAGAGCCAGGACAGGGGATAATTCACCCCTCCACTTT.

The rearrangement joins TRBV4-3 to TRBJ2-7; maybe TRBD1 (6 bases). Germline V CDR1 and CDR2: LGHNA, YSLEER. The V end was cut by 2 bases, the J end by 0 bases, with 14 bases between. The CDR3 loop spans 16 amino acids. In DNA, the CDR3 is TGCGCCAGCAGCCAAAGGGACAACGCAATCTCCTACGAGCAGTACTTC. This encodes CASSQRDNAISYEQYF.

In this sample, this clonotype turned up a few times. The chain carries TRBV12-3 or TRBV12-4 and TRBJ2-2; TRBD2 matches at 11 bases. V was clipped by 6 bases and J by 5 bases; unmatched bases: 5. This CDR3 has 15 amino acids. The CDR3 nucleotides are TGTGCCAGCAGAATCGGGACTAGCGGAACCGGGGAGCTGTTTTTT. Its translation: CASRIGTSGTGELFF.

In its sample, this clonotype was seen many times. The gene calls are TRBV12-3 or TRBV12-4 and TRBJ2-7; 9 positions match TRBD1. The J segment lost 4 bases and the V segment lost 6 bases, leaving 7 bases of the junction unmatched. There are 14 residues in the CDR3. This chain's CDR3 is CASSGTQGAYEQYF. CDR3 sequence (DNA): TGTGCCAGCAGCGGGACACAGGGGGCTTACGAGCAGTACTTC.

This clonotype was detected only a few times. CDR3 loop: CASSPGTSWAGELFF. CDR3 coding DNA: TGTGCCAGCAGTCCCGGGACTAGCTGGGCCGGGGAGCTGTTTTTT. This rearrangement joins TRBV27 to TRBJ2-2, with 9 bases aligning to TRBD2. The V gene end was trimmed by 5 bases and the J gene end by 6 bases; junction bases not matched to a gene: 7. The V gene's germline CDR1 is MNHEY and CDR2 SMNVEV (reference sequence). This CDR3 has 15 residues.

The chain uses TRBV4-3 and TRBJ2-7; a weak D match, TRBD1 (5 bases). The CDR3 totals 15 residues. Per the germline V gene, CDR1 is LGHNA and CDR2 is YSLEER. Between the trimmed V and J ends, which lost 0 bases and 1 base, there was a span of 10 bases. CDR3 region: CASSQDRQISYEQYF. In DNA form, the CDR3 reads TGCGCCAGCAGCCAAGATCGACAGATATCCTACGAGCAGTACTTC.

At least ten counts were recorded for this clonotype. A read error may produce the germline difference seen at one junction end. The chain has TRBV7-9 and TRBJ2-1, with 11 bases matching TRBD2. Germline V CDR1 and CDR2: SEHNR, FQNEAQ (reference sequence). The CDR3 consists of 15 residues. CDR3 protein: CASSIAGGPGNEQFF. For the CDR3, the DNA is TGTGCCAGCAGCATAGCGGGAGGGCCGGGGAATGAGCAGTTCTTC.

There are many counts of this clonotype. The rearrangement uses TRBV29-1 and TRBJ2-7, with D uncertain. Germline V gene sequence: CDR1 SQVTM, CDR2 ANQGSEA. CDR3 length: 11 amino acids. Trimming pared 3 bases from V and 2 bases from J, leaving 5 bases between. The CDR3 spells CSVEITYEQYF. The CDR3 bases are TGCAGCGTTGAGATTACCTACGAGCAGTACTTC.

The J gene is TRBJ2-1, the V gene TRBV29-1; D is perhaps TRBD2 (5 bases). CDR1 SQVTM and CDR2 ANQGSEA come from the germline V gene. V lost 4 bases, J lost 5 bases, and 12 bases lay in between. The CDR3 totals 13 residues. The CDR3 sequence: CSVVLVANNEQFF. The CDR3 DNA sequence: TGCAGCGTTGTACTAGTAGCGAACAATGAGCAGTTCTTC.

The rearrangement uses TRBV4-2 and TRBJ2-5; D possibly corresponds to TRBD1 (6 bases). V was trimmed by 2 bases and J by 2 bases, leaving 9 bases between them. Germline CDR1 LGHNA, CDR2 YNFKEQ. This CDR3 has 14 residues. The CDR3 region is CASSQTTGQETQYF. The CDR3 DNA sequence: TGTGCCAGCAGCCAAACGACAGGTCAAGAGACCCAGTACTTC.

This clonotype was detected ten times or more. V and J are TRBV7-3 and TRBJ2-2; 10 nucleotides line up with TRBD1. V dropped 4 bases and J dropped 8; count of bases not matched to a gene: 4. Looked up from germline, CDR1 is SGHTA and CDR2 is FQGTGA. This CDR3 is 14 amino acids long. The CDR3 protein is CASSSTGGEGELFF. CDR3 sequence (DNA): TGTGCCAGCAGCTCGACAGGGGGCGAGGGGGAGCTGTTTTTT.

This clonotype came up many times. The J gene is TRBJ2-3, the V gene TRBV5-1; possibly TRBD1 or TRBD2 for D (5 bases each). The CDR3 spans 15 residues. CDR1 SGHRS and CDR2 YFSETQ come from the germline V gene. V lost 1 base, J lost 4 bases, and 13 bases lay in between. The DNA for the CDR3 is TGCGCCAGCAGCTTGCAGGGAGAGGCCGCAGATACGCAGTATTTT. It yields the protein CASSLQGEAADTQYF.

This clonotype was recorded at least ten times. The chain combines TRBV5-1 with TRBJ1-6; tentatively, D is TRBD1 (6 bases). V lost 2 bases and J 0 bases, leaving 15 bases between the germline ends. This CDR3 is 18 amino acids long. The germline V gene encodes CDR1 SGHRS and CDR2 YFSETQ. The CDR3 DNA is TGCGCCAGCAGCTTCGGGACACCGTTGAGCTCCTATAATTCACCCCTCCACTTT. Amino acids: CASSFGTPLSSYNSPLHF.

This clonotype was detected ten times or more. This sequence joins TRBV12-3 or TRBV12-4 and TRBJ1-5; no clear D gene. Trimming took off 3 bases at V and 0 bases at J, with 12 bases between the two ends. This CDR3 comprises 16 residues. The CDR3 nucleotides read TGTGCCAGCAGTTTGTATCTGGGTACTAGCAATCAGCCCCAGCATTTT. Its protein is CASSLYLGTSNQPQHF.

This clonotype was found many times. The rearrangement links TRBV27 to TRBJ2-3; 12 bases map to TRBD2. The J segment lost 2 bases and the V segment lost 5 bases, leaving 5 bases of the junction unmatched. This CDR3 has 16 residues. Germline V gene sequence: CDR1 MNHEY, CDR2 SMNVEV (reference sequence). CDR3 amino acids: CASSGRTSGVTDTQYF. The CDR3 nucleotides are TGTGCCAGCAGTGGGCGGACTAGCGGGGTCACAGATACGCAGTATTTT.

The chain links TRBV5-1 to TRBJ2-3; 11 bases align to TRBD1. This CDR3 spans 15 amino acids. CDR1 is SGHRS, CDR2 YFSETQ, per germline. J was trimmed by 3 bases and V by 4 bases; bases with no gene match: 4. This CDR3 reads CASSIGTGGTDTQYF. The CDR3 nucleotides read TGCGCCAGCAGCATAGGGACAGGGGGGACAGATACGCAGTATTTT.

This clonotype came up a few times. The chain links TRBV27 to TRBJ2-5; the match to TRBD2 covers 7 bases. Germline V gene lookup returns CDR1 MNHEY and CDR2 SMNVEV (reference sequence). Trimming removed 3 bases from V and 5 bases from J; junction bases left unmatched: 3. This CDR3 has 13 amino acids. The CDR3 region has the DNA TGTGCCAGCAGTTTTTTCGGGGGGGAGACCCAGTACTTC. Encoded protein: CASSFFGGETQYF.

The chain has TRBV12-3 or TRBV12-4 and TRBJ1-1; D unresolved. The CDR3 sequence is 13 residues long. The ends were cut back, 4 bases at V and 0 bases at J, with 6 bases in the middle. Here the CDR3 reads CASSSPMNTEAFF. The DNA for the CDR3 is TGTGCCAGCAGTTCCCCCATGAACACTGAAGCTTTCTTT.

This clonotype appeared many times. The gene calls are TRBV24-1 and TRBJ2-3; 10 bases agree with TRBD1. The CDR3 has 16 amino acids. Germline values: CDR1 KGHDR, CDR2 SFDVKD. V shed 4 bases, J shed 1 base, and the junction held 4 bases outside the gene matches. The CDR3 reads CATSDSGTGGTDTQYF. CDR3 DNA: TGTGCCACCAGTGACTCCGGGACAGGGGGCACAGATACGCAGTATTTT.

The sample holds many counts of this clonotype. The rearrangement uses TRBV10-3 and TRBJ2-1, with 8 nucleotides matching TRBD2. J gave up 3 bases and V 7 bases, and 5 bases lay outside the gene matches. CDR1 is ENHRY, CDR2 SYGVKD, per germline. The CDR3 is made up of 14 amino acids. The CDR3 reads CAIKGTRDYNEQFF. DNA for the CDR3: TGTGCCATCAAGGGGACTAGAGACTACAATGAGCAGTTCTTC.